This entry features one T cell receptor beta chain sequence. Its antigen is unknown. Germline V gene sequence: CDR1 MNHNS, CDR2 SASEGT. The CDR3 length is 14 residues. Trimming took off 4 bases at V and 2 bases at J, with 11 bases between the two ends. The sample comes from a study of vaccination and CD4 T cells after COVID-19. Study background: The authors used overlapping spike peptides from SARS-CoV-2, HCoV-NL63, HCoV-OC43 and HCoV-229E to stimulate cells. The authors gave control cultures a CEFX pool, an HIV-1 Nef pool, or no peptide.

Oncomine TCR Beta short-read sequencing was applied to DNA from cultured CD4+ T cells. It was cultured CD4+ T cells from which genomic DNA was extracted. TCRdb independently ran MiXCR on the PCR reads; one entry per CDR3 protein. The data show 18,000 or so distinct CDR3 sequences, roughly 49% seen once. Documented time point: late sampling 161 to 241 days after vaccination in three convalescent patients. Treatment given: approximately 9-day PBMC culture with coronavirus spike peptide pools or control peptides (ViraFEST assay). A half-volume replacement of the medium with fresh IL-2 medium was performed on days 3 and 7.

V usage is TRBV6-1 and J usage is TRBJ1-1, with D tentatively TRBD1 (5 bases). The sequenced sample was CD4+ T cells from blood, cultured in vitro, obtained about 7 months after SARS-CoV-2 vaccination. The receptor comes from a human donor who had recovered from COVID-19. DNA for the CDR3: TGTGCCAGCAGTGTCTTGGGGGTCAACACTGAAGCTTTCTTT. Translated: CASSVLGVNTEAFF.